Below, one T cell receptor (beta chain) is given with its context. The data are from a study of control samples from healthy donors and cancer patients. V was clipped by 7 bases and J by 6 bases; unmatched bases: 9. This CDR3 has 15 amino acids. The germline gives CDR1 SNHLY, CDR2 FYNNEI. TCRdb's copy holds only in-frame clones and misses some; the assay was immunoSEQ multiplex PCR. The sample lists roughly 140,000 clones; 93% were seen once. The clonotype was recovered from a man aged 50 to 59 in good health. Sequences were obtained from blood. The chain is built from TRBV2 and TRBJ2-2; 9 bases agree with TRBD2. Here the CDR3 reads CASNPSGVVAGELFF. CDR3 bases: TGTGCCAGCAATCCTAGCGGGGTAGTGGCCGGGGAGCTGTTTTTT.